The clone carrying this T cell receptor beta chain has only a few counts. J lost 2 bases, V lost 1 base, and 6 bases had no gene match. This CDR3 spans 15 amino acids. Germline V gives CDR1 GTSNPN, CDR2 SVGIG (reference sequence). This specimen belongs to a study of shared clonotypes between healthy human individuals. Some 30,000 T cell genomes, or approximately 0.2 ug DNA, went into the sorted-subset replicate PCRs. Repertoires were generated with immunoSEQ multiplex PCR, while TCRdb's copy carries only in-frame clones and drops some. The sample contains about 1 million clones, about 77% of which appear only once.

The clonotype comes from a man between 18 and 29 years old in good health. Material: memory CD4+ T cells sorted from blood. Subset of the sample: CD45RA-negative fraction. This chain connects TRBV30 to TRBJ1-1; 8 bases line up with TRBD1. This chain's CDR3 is CAWSATGGKNTEAFF. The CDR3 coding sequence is TGTGCCTGGAGTGCCACAGGGGGGAAAAACACTGAAGCTTTCTTT.